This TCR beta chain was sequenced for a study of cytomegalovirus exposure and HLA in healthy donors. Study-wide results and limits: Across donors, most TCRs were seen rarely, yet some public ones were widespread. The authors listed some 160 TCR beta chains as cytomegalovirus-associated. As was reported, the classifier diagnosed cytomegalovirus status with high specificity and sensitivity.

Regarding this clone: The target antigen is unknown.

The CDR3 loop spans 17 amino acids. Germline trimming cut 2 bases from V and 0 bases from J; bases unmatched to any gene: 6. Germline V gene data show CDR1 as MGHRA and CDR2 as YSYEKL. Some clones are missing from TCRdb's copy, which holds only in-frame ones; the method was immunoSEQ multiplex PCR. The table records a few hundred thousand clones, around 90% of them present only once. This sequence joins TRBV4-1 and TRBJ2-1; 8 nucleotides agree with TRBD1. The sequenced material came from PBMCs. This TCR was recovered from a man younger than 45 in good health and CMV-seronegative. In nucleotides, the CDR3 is TGCGCCAGCAGCCAAAGGACAGGGCTTGTCTCCTACAATGAGCAGTTCTTC. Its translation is CASSQRTGLVSYNEQFF.